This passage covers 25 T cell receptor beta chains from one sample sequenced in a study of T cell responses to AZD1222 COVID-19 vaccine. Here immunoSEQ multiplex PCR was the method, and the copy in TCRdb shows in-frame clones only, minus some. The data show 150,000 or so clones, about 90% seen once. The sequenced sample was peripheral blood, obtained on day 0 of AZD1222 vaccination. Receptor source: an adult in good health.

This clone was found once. The CDR3 reads CASSEDTDSNQPQHF. CDR3 DNA sequence: TGTGCCAGCAGTGAGGATACCGATAGCAATCAGCCCCAGCATTTT. V and J are TRBV2 and TRBJ1-5; D is unresolved. Trimming cost V 3 bases and J 0 bases, with 9 bases left between them. Per germline, CDR1 SNHLY and CDR2 FYNNEI. This CDR3 is 15 amino acids long.

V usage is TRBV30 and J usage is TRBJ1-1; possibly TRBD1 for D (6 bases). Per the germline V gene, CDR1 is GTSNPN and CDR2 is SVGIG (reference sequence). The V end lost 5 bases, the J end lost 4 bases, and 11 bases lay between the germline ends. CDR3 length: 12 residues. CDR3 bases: TGTGCCTGGGGGGGGCAGGGCACTGAAGCTTTCTTT. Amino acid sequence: CAWGGQGTEAFF.

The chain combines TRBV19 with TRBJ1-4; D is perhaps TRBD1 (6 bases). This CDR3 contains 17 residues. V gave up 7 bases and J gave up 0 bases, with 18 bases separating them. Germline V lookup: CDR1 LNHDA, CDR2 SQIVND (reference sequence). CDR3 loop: CASTYGTGIATNEKLFF. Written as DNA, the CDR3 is TGTGCCAGTACCTATGGAACAGGGATAGCAACTAATGAAAAACTGTTTTTT.

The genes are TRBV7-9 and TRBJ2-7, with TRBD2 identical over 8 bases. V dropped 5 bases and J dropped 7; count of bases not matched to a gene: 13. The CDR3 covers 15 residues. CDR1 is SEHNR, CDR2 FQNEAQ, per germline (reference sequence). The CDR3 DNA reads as TGTGCCAGCAGCCCCCCCGGGGGGGTTCTAGGGGAGCAGTACTTC. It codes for CASSPPGGVLGEQYF.

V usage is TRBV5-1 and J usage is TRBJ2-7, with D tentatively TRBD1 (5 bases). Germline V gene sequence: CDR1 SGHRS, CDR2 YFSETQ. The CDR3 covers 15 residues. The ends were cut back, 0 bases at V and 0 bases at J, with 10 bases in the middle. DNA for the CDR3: TGCGCCAGCAGCTTGGGCAGGGTGACCTCCTACGAGCAGTACTTC. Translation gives CASSLGRVTSYEQYF.

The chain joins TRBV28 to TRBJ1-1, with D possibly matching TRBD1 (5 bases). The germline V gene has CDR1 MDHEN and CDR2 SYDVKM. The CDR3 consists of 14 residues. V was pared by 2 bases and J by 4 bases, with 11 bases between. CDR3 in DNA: TGTGCCAGCAGTTTAGTCCCAGACAGCACTGAAGCTTTCTTT. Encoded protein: CASSLVPDSTEAFF.

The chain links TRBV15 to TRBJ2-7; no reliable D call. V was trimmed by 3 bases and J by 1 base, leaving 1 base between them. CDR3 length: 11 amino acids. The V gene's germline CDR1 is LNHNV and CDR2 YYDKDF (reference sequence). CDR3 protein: CATSSSYEQYF. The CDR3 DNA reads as TGTGCCACCAGCAGTTCCTACGAGCAGTACTTC.

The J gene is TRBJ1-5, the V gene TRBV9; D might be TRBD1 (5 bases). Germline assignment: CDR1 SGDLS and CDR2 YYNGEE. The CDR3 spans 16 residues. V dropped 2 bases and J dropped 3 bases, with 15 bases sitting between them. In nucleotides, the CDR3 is TGTGCCAGCAGCGTCGACGCCGGGACTTTCAATCAGCCCCAGCATTTT. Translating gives CASSVDAGTFNQPQHF.

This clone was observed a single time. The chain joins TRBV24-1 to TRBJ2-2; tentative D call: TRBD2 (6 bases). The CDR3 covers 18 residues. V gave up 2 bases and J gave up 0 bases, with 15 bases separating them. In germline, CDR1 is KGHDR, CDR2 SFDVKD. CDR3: CATSDSPGRPTNTGELFF. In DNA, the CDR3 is TGTGCCACCAGTGATTCCCCCGGGAGACCAACGAACACCGGGGAGCTGTTTTTT.

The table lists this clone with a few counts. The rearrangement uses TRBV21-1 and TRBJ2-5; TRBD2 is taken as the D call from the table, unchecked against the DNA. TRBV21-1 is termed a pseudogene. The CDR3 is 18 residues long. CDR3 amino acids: CASSKARDRPRPQETQYF. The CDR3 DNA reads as TGTGCCAGCAGCAAAGCGCGGGACCGCCCAAGACCGCAAGAGACCCAGTACTTC.

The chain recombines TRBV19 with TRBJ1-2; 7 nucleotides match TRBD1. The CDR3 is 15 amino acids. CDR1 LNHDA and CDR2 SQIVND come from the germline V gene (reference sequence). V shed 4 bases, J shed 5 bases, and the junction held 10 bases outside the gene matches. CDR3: CASSTLWTGRYGYTF. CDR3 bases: TGTGCCAGTAGTACCTTATGGACAGGAAGATATGGCTACACCTTC.

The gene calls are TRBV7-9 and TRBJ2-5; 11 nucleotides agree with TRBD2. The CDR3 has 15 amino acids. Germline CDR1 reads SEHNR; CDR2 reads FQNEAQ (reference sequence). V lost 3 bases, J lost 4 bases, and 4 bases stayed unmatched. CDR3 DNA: TGTGCCAGCAGCTTTGCCGGGACTAGCGGAGAGACCCAGTACTTC. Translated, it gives CASSFAGTSGETQYF.

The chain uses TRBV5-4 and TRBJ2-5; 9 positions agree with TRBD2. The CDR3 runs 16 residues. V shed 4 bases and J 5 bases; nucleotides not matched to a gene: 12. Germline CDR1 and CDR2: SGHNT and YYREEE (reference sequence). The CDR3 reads CASSRPGIAGAETQYF. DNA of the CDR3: TGTGCCAGCAGCAGACCCGGAATAGCGGGAGCTGAGACCCAGTACTTC.

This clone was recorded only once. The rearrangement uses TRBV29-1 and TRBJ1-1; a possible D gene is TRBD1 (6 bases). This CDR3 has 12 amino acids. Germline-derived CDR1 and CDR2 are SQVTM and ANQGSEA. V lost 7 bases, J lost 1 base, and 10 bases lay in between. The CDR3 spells CSGYRENTEAFF. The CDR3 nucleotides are TGCAGCGGATACAGGGAGAACACTGAAGCTTTCTTT.

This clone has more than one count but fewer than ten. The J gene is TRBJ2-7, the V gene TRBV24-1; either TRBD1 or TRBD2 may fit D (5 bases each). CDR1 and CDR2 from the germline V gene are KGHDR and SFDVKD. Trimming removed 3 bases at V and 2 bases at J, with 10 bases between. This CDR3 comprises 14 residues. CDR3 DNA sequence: TGTGCCACCAGTGATCCGGGGCTCCCCTACGAGCAGTACTTC. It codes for CATSDPGLPYEQYF.

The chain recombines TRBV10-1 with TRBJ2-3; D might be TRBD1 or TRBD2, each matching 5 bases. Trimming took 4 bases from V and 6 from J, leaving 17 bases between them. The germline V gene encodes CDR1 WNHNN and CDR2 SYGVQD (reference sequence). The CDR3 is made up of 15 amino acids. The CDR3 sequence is CASSASTRGVDTQYF. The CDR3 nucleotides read TGCGCCAGCAGTGCTTCCACCCGAGGGGTTGATACGCAGTATTTT.

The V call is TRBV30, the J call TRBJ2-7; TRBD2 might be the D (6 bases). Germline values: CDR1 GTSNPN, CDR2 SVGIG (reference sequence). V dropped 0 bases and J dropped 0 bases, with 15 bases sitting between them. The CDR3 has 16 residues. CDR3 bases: TGTGCCTGGAGTGTACGAAAACTAGCCGCCTCCTACGAGCAGTACTTC. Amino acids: CAWSVRKLAASYEQYF.

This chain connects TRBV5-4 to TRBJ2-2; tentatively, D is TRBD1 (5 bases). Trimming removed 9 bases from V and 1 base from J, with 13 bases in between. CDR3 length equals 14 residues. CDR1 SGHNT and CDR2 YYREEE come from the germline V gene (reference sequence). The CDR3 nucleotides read TGTGCCACGTACCAGGGTGAGAACACCGGGGAGCTGTTTTTT. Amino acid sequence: CATYQGENTGELFF.

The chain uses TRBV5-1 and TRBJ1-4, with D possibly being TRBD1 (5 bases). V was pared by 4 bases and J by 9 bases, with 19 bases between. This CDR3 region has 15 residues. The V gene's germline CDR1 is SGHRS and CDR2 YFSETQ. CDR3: CASSGGDVQTQKLFF. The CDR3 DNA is TGCGCCAGCAGCGGCGGGGACGTGCAAACCCAAAAACTGTTTTTT.

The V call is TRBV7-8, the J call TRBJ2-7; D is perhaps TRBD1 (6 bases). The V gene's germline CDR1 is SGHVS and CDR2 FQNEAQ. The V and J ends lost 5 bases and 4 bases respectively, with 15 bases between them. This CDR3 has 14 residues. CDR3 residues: CASSEETTGYEQYF. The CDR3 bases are TGTGCCAGCAGCGAAGAAACCACAGGGTACGAGCAGTACTTC.

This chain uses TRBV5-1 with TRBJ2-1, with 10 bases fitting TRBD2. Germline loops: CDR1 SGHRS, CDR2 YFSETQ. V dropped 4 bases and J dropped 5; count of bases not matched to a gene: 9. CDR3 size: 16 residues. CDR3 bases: TGCGCCAGCAGCCTGCAAACTAGCGGGACCAACAATGAGCAGTTCTTC. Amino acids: CASSLQTSGTNNEQFF.

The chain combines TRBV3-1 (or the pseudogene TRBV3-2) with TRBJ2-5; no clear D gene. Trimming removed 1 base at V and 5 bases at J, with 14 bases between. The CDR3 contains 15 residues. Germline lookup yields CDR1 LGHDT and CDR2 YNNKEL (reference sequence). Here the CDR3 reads CASSQAVLRSETQYF. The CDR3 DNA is TGTGCCAGCAGCCAAGCGGTCCTCCGAAGCGAGACCCAGTACTTC.

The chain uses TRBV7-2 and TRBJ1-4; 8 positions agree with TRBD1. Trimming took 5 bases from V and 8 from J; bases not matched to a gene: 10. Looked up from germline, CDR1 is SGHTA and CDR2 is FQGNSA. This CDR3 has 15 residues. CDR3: CASSLSGGATEKLFF. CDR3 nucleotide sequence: TGTGCCAGCAGCCTGTCAGGGGGCGCGACGGAAAAACTGTTTTTT. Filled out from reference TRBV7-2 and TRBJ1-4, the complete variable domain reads GAGVSQSPSNKVTEKGKDVELRCDPISGHTALYWYRQSLGQGLEFLIYFQGNSAPDKSGLPSDRFSAERTGGSVSTLTIQRTQQEDSAVYLCASSLSGGATEKLFFGSGTQLSVL.

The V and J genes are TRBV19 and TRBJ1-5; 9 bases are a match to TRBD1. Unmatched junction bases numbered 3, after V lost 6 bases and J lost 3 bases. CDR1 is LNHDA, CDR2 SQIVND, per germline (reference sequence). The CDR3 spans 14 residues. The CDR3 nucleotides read TGTGCCAGTAGGAGGACAGGGGCCAATCAGCCCCAGCATTTT. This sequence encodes CASRRTGANQPQHF.

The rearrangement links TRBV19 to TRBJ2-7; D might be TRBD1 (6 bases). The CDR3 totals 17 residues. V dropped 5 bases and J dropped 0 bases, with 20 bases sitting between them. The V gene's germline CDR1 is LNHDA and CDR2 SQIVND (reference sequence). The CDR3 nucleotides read TGTGCCAGTAGTTCTCCTCGGGGACACCTAAGCTCCTACGAGCAGTACTTC. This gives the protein CASSSPRGHLSSYEQYF.